This T cell receptor beta chain was obtained from a study of regulatory T cells in long-lasting Graves disease. The time point denotes: persistent/refractory GD, antithyroid drugs over 5 years with positive TRAb. PBMC RNA served as the TCR library source. The CDR3 has 15 residues. V was clipped by 4 bases and J by 5 bases, with 17 bases between them. Germline V CDR1 and CDR2: SQVTM, ANQGSEA. iRepertoire HTBI primers and Arm-PCR of CDR3 regions built TCR beta libraries. In TCRdb, the multiplex PCR reads were re-called with MiXCR into one record per CDR3 protein. The profile shows about half a million distinct CDR3 sequences, 20% to 25% of them singletons.

The chain uses TRBV29-1 and TRBJ2-2; D might be TRBD2 (6 bases). Source: peripheral blood mononuclear cells (PBMCs), taken when the disease was refractory, from a patient treated with antithyroid drugs. The receptor was isolated from a female donor with Graves disease. CDR3 sequence reads: CSVGKGGTSTGELFF. CDR3 DNA: TGCAGCGTTGGTAAAGGTGGGACTTCGACCGGGGAGCTGTTTTTT.